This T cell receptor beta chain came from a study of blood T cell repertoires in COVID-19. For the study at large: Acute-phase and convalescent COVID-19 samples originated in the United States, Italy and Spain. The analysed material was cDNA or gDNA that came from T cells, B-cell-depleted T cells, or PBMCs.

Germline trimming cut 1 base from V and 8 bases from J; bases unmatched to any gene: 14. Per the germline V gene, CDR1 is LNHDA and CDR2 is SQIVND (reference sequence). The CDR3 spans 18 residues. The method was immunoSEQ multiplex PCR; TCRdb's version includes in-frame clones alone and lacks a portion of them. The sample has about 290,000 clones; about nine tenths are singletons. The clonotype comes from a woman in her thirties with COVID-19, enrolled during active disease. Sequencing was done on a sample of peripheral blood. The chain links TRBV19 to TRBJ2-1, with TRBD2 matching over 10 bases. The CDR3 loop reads CASSIGPSGGVGTDEQFF. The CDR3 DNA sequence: TGTGCCAGTAGTATAGGGCCTAGCGGGGGAGTAGGAACTGATGAGCAGTTCTTC. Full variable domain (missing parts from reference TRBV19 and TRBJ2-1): DGGITQSPKYLFRKEGQNVTLSCEQNLNHDAMYWYRQDPGQGLRLIYYSQIVNDFQKGDIAEGYSVSREKKESFPLTVTSAQKNPTAFYLCASSIGPSGGVGTDEQFFGPGTRLTVL.